These 15 T cell receptor beta chains were sequenced from one sample in a study of blood T cell repertoires in COVID-19. Assay used: immunoSEQ multiplex PCR; TCRdb lists only in-frame clones, some missing. In the table there are 250,000 or so clones, roughly 82% of which are singletons. Sequenced material: PBMCs or T cells enriched from blood (not recorded which). The receptors originated from a woman aged 45-59 years who had recovered from COVID-19.

The chain couples TRBV15 to TRBJ1-4; tentatively, D is TRBD1 (6 bases). The CDR3 is 15 amino acids. Germline lookup yields CDR1 LNHNV and CDR2 YYDKDF (reference sequence). V was shortened by 2 bases and J by 8 bases, with 15 bases between the two germline ends. CDR3 in amino acids: CATSRQTGGGEKLFF. CDR3 nucleotides: TGTGCCACCAGCAGACAGACAGGCGGGGGGGAAAAACTGTTTTTT. Full variable domain (missing parts from reference TRBV15 and TRBJ1-4): DAMVIQNPRYQVTQFGKPVTLSCSQTLNHNVMYWYQQKSSQAPKLLFHYYDKDFNNEADTPDNFQSRRPNTSFCFLDIRSPGLGDTAMYLCATSRQTGGGEKLFFGSGTQLSVL.

The V and J genes are TRBV19 and TRBJ2-3; possible D gene TRBD2, 6 bases. The V end lost 5 bases, the J end lost 7 bases, and 22 bases lay between the germline ends. This CDR3 comprises 16 residues. CDR1 is LNHDA and CDR2 is SQIVND in the germline V gene (reference sequence). The CDR3 nucleotides are TGTGCCAGTAGTGTCGTTAGCGGCGCTCTGGCTAATACGCAGTATTTT. Translated, it gives CASSVVSGALANTQYF.

The V call is TRBV11-3, the J call TRBJ1-1; 7 nucleotides align to TRBD1. Germline loops: CDR1 SGHNT, CDR2 YENEEA. Trimming cost V 1 base and J 11 bases; bases outside gene matches: 19. The length of the CDR3 is 17 residues. The CDR3 protein is CASSLALTDWGTERAFF. The CDR3 DNA reads as TGTGCCAGCAGCTTAGCTCTCACAGATTGGGGGACAGAGCGGGCTTTCTTT.

The rearrangement links TRBV7-9 to TRBJ2-3, with TRBD2 as a possible D gene (5 bases). V lost 3 bases to trimming and J lost 2 bases, with 6 bases between them. This CDR3 has 13 residues. Germline loops: CDR1 SEHNR, CDR2 FQNEAQ (reference sequence). This chain's CDR3 is CASSLRDTDTQYF. The CDR3 nucleotides are TGTGCCAGCAGCTTGAGGGACACAGATACGCAGTATTTT.

This clone was seen just once. The rearrangement links TRBV6-1 to TRBJ1-1; TRBD1 agrees at 8 bases. This CDR3 spans 12 amino acids. Germline trimming cut 3 bases from V and 11 bases from J; bases unmatched to any gene: 5. Germline CDR1 is MNHNS and CDR2 is SASEGT. The CDR3 region is CASSDPDRAAFF. Written as DNA, the CDR3 is TGTGCCAGCAGTGATCCGGACAGGGCGGCTTTCTTT.

The chain is built from TRBV4-1 and TRBJ1-1; 10 nucleotides line up with TRBD1. The CDR3 contains 14 residues. V lost 3 bases and J lost 7; bases outside the gene matches: 5. Germline lookup yields CDR1 MGHRA and CDR2 YSYEKL. CDR3 sequence reads: CASSQGQGLNEAFF. The CDR3 DNA follows: TGCGCCAGCAGCCAGGGACAGGGGTTGAATGAAGCTTTCTTT.

The chain combines TRBV6-1 with TRBJ1-4; D may be TRBD1 (5 bases). The CDR3 loop spans 15 amino acids. Trimming stripped 2 bases from V and 3 bases from J, with 10 bases between. Germline V gene data show CDR1 as MNHNS and CDR2 as SASEGT. CDR3 residues: CASSELQTANEKLFF. CDR3 nucleotides: TGTGCCAGCAGTGAACTACAGACAGCTAATGAAAAACTGTTTTTT.

V and J are TRBV10-3 and TRBJ1-1; a weak D match, TRBD1 (6 bases). The germline CDR1 and CDR2 sequences are ENHRY and SYGVKD. The V and J ends lost 10 bases and 2 bases respectively, with 14 bases between them. This CDR3 has 13 residues. CDR3 region: CASRDITNTEAFF. The CDR3 DNA follows: TGTGCCAGCCGGGACATTACAAACACTGAAGCTTTCTTT.

This chain joins TRBV25-1 and TRBJ2-3; unclear D gene. Trimming removed 3 bases at V and 4 bases at J, with 11 bases between. CDR3 length: 14 amino acids. Germline values: CDR1 MGHDK, CDR2 SYGVNS. CDR3 nucleotide sequence: TGTGCCAGCAGTGACCCCTCGAACTCAGATACGCAGTATTTT. Its translation: CASSDPSNSDTQYF.

The CDR3 region is CASSLAGGPPHEQYF. For the CDR3, the DNA is TGTGCCAGCAGCTTAGCGGGAGGGCCCCCCCACGAGCAGTACTTC. The genes are TRBV7-9 and TRBJ2-7; TRBD2 matches at 7 bases. There are 15 residues in the CDR3. From germline, CDR1 is SEHNR and CDR2 FQNEAQ (reference sequence). V gave up 0 bases and J gave up 5 bases; unmatched junction bases: 7.

The V call is TRBV18, the J call TRBJ1-5, with 10 bases lining up with TRBD1. Trimming at V came to 4 bases and at J to 0 bases, leaving 3 bases not matched to a gene. CDR1 KGHSH and CDR2 LQKENI come from the germline V gene. The length of the CDR3 is 16 residues. In DNA form, the CDR3 reads TGTGCCAGCTCACTTGGGACAGGGGTTAGCAATCAGCCCCAGCATTTT. Its translation is CASSLGTGVSNQPQHF.

This clone showed up just a few times. The chain links TRBV11-2 to TRBJ2-1; D may be TRBD2 (6 bases). The CDR3 length is 15 residues. V was trimmed by 0 bases and J by 9 bases, leaving 15 bases between them. The V gene's germline CDR1 is SGHAT and CDR2 FQNNGV. The CDR3 coding sequence is TGTGCCAGCAGCTTAGATCGACTAGGAAGTGGTGAGCAGTTCTTC. This translates into CASSLDRLGSGEQFF.

The V gene is TRBV5-1, the J gene TRBJ1-2, with TRBD1 matching over 8 bases. J was trimmed by 2 bases and V by 1 base; bases with no gene match: 1. The CDR3 contains 14 residues. Germline V gene sequence: CDR1 SGHRS, CDR2 YFSETQ. CDR3: CASSLRTGNYGYTF. CDR3 sequence (DNA): TGCGCCAGCAGCTTGCGGACAGGGAACTATGGCTACACCTTC.

This chain uses TRBV18 with TRBJ2-3, with TRBD2 matching 7 bases. With 3 bases clipped from V and 2 bases from J, the junction kept 2 bases outside the gene matches. The germline gives CDR1 KGHSH, CDR2 LQKENI. There are 14 residues in the CDR3. The CDR3 protein is CASSPGLNTDTQYF. The DNA of the CDR3 is TGTGCCAGCTCACCGGGACTAAACACAGATACGCAGTATTTT.

The V and J genes are TRBV6-1 and TRBJ1-2, with TRBD1 matching 8 bases. Germline V gives CDR1 MNHNS, CDR2 SASEGT. The length of the CDR3 is 13 residues. The V gene end was trimmed by 3 bases and the J gene end by 4 bases; junction bases not matched to a gene: 1. CDR3 nucleotides: TGTGCCAGCAGTGACACAGGGGGCTATGGCTACACCTTC. This codes for CASSDTGGYGYTF.